This TCR beta chain is from a study of blood T cell repertoires in COVID-19. Study summary: Italy, Spain and the United States were the sources of the convalescent and acute COVID-19 samples. T cells, B-cell-depleted T cells, or PBMCs provided the cDNA or gDNA that served as material.

Authors' processing steps: Nucleated cell counts were estimated from reference gene primer amplification. Libraries were prepared by immunoSEQ multiplex PCR; TCRdb keeps only in-frame clonotypes and omits some of them. V, J and clone size reflect that table, while D and trimming were determined from the DNA. The sample contains about 120,000 clones, about 78% of which appear only once. Per germline, CDR1 SGHRS and CDR2 YFSETQ. The V and J ends lost 9 bases and 5 bases respectively, with 14 bases between them. The CDR3 runs to 13 residues. The material sequenced was peripheral blood. The origin of this receptor is a man in his 70s with acute or convalescent COVID-19. This sequence joins TRBV5-1 and TRBJ1-4, with D maybe TRBD1 (6 bases). For the CDR3, the DNA is TGCGCCACCAAGGACAGCCCGAATGAAAAACTGTTTTTT. The encoded protein is CATKDSPNEKLFF.